Listed below are T cell receptor beta chains from one sample, sequenced in a study of OX40 agonist ivuxolimab in advanced cancers. Measured with immunoSEQ multiplex PCR; TCRdb has only the in-frame clones, and not every one. In the table there are 70,000 to 80,000 clones, around 85% of which are singletons. This specimen consisted of CD4+ or CD8+ T cells sorted from blood, obtained in a trial of the OX40 agonist ivuxolimab. These receptors were collected from an adult with an advanced solid tumor such as melanoma, head and neck, liver or kidney cancer. CDR3s include the opening cysteine and the closing phenylalanine or tryptophan. Fields, in order: CDR3 length, J gene, D gene, V gene, CDR3 protein, CDR3 DNA. The D gene is left open where the match is weak.

CDR3 length: 15; J gene: TRBJ1-1; D gene: NA; V gene: TRBV7-9; CDR3 protein: CASSGRQYMNTEAFF; CDR3 DNA: TGTGCCAGCAGCGGTAGACAGTACATGAACACTGAAGCTTTCTTT
CDR3 length: 13; J gene: TRBJ2-7; D gene: TRBD2; V gene: TRBV9; CDR3 protein: CASSSWGGDEQYF; CDR3 DNA: TGTGCCAGCAGCTCCTGGGGGGGGGACGAGCAGTACTTC
CDR3 length: 14; J gene: TRBJ1-1; D gene: NA; V gene: TRBV19; CDR3 protein: CAIADSAKNTEAFF; CDR3 DNA: TGTGCCATTGCGGACAGCGCCAAAAACACTGAAGCTTTCTTT
CDR3 length: 12; J gene: TRBJ2-7; D gene: NA; V gene: TRBV2; CDR3 protein: CASSEFDYEQYF; CDR3 DNA: TGTGCCAGCAGTGAATTCGATTACGAGCAGTACTTC
CDR3 length: 17; J gene: TRBJ2-3; D gene: NA; V gene: TRBV30; CDR3 protein: CAWTPRPPDRSRDTQYF; CDR3 DNA: TGTGCCTGGACCCCGAGACCGCCAGACCGCTCGAGGGATACGCAGTATTTT
CDR3 length: 14; J gene: TRBJ2-7; D gene: NA; V gene: TRBV6-1; CDR3 protein: CASSESRFSYEQYF; CDR3 DNA: TGTGCCAGCAGTGAGTCAAGGTTCTCCTACGAGCAGTACTTC
CDR3 length: 16; J gene: TRBJ2-1; D gene: TRBD2; V gene: TRBV27; CDR3 protein: CASSSTIAGARNEQFF; CDR3 DNA: TGTGCCAGCAGTTCCACTATAGCGGGAGCGAGGAATGAGCAGTTCTTC
CDR3 length: 15; J gene: TRBJ2-5; D gene: TRBD2; V gene: TRBV5-4; CDR3 protein: CASSSTSGGRETQYF; CDR3 DNA: TGTGCCAGCAGCTCGACTAGCGGGGGAAGAGAGACCCAGTACTTC
CDR3 length: 17; J gene: TRBJ1-5; D gene: NA; V gene: TRBV19; CDR3 protein: CASSNHPTRAINQPQHF; CDR3 DNA: TGTGCCAGTAGTAACCACCCTACCCGGGCCATCAATCAGCCCCAGCATTTT
CDR3 length: 11; J gene: TRBJ2-2; D gene: NA; V gene: TRBV6-1; CDR3 protein: CATTSTGELFF; CDR3 DNA: TGTGCCACTACTAGCACCGGGGAGCTGTTTTTT